This T cell receptor beta chain was profiled in a study of beta chain features in type 1 diabetes. The sequenced template was cDNA made from the entire isolated RNA. Clones were sequenced by immunoSEQ multiplex PCR, and TCRdb holds only the in-frame ones, with some missing. Among roughly 370,000 clones listed, over 11% were seen once. Points from the study as a whole: There was a moderate but significant shortening of TCRB CDR3s in all four CD4+ subsets of Type 1 diabetes patients. Cells expressing TCR highly could be over-represented by cDNA sequencing. Type 1 diabetes patients had fewer VDJ junction insertions and more deletions.

CDR1 and CDR2 from the germline V gene are SSHAT and FNYEAQ (reference sequence). The CDR3 runs to 16 residues. The V and J ends lost 5 bases and 3 bases, in that order; junction bases with no gene match: 8. Of note for this clone: Its specificity is unknown.

This sequence was found in a man in his thirties or forties in good health. The chain uses TRBV7-7 and TRBJ2-3, with TRBD2 matching over 10 bases. Sequenced material: naive CD4+ T cells from blood. The chain's CDR3 is CASSPIAGGSTDTQYF. The DNA of the CDR3 is TGTGCCAGCAGCCCCATAGCGGGGGGTTCGACAGATACGCAGTATTTT. The full variable domain, in which reference TRBV7-7 and TRBJ2-3 provide the parts outside the CDR3, is GAGVSQSPRYKVTKRGQDVTLRCDPISSHATLYWYQQALGQGPEFLTYFNYEAQPDKSGLPSDRFSAERPEGSISTLTIQRTEQRDSAMYRCASSPIAGGSTDTQYFGPGTRLTVL.